There are a few counts of the clone carrying this TCR beta chain. Its antigen is as yet unknown. This entry comes from a study of CD8 T cells in ankylosing spondylitis. V gave up 5 bases and J gave up 1 base, with 11 bases separating them. Germline assignment: CDR1 SNHLY and CDR2 FYNNEI. The CDR3 length is 14 residues. Notes on the study in general: Clones linked to disease were reported to show significant enrichment in matched ankylosing spondylitis synovial fluid.

With molecular barcodes, quantitative 5'-RACE was used to make the TCR beta libraries. Each CDR3 protein is one row after TCRdb ran MiXCR on the 5' RACE reads. The sample lists some 340,000 distinct CDR3 sequences, roughly 14% occurring once. Sequenced: blood, either unsorted or a sorted T cell fraction (not recorded which). J is TRBJ2-5 and V is TRBV2; D perhaps matches TRBD1 (6 bases). The clonotype was recovered from a male donor with ankylosing spondylitis or in good health (not recorded which). CDR3 residues: CASSNRAFQETQYF. CDR3 sequence (DNA): TGTGCCAGCAGTAACAGGGCCTTCCAAGAGACCCAGTACTTC.